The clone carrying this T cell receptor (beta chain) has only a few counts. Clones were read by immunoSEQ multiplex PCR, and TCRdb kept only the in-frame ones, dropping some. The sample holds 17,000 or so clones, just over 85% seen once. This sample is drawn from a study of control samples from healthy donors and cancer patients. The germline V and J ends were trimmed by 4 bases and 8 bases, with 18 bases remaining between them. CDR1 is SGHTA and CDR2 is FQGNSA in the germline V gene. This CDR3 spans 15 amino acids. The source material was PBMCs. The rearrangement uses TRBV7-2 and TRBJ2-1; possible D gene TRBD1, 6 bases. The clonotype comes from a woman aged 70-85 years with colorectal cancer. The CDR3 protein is CASSSPTQGYHEQFF. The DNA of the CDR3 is TGTGCCAGCAGCTCCCCGACGCAGGGGTACCATGAGCAGTTCTTC.